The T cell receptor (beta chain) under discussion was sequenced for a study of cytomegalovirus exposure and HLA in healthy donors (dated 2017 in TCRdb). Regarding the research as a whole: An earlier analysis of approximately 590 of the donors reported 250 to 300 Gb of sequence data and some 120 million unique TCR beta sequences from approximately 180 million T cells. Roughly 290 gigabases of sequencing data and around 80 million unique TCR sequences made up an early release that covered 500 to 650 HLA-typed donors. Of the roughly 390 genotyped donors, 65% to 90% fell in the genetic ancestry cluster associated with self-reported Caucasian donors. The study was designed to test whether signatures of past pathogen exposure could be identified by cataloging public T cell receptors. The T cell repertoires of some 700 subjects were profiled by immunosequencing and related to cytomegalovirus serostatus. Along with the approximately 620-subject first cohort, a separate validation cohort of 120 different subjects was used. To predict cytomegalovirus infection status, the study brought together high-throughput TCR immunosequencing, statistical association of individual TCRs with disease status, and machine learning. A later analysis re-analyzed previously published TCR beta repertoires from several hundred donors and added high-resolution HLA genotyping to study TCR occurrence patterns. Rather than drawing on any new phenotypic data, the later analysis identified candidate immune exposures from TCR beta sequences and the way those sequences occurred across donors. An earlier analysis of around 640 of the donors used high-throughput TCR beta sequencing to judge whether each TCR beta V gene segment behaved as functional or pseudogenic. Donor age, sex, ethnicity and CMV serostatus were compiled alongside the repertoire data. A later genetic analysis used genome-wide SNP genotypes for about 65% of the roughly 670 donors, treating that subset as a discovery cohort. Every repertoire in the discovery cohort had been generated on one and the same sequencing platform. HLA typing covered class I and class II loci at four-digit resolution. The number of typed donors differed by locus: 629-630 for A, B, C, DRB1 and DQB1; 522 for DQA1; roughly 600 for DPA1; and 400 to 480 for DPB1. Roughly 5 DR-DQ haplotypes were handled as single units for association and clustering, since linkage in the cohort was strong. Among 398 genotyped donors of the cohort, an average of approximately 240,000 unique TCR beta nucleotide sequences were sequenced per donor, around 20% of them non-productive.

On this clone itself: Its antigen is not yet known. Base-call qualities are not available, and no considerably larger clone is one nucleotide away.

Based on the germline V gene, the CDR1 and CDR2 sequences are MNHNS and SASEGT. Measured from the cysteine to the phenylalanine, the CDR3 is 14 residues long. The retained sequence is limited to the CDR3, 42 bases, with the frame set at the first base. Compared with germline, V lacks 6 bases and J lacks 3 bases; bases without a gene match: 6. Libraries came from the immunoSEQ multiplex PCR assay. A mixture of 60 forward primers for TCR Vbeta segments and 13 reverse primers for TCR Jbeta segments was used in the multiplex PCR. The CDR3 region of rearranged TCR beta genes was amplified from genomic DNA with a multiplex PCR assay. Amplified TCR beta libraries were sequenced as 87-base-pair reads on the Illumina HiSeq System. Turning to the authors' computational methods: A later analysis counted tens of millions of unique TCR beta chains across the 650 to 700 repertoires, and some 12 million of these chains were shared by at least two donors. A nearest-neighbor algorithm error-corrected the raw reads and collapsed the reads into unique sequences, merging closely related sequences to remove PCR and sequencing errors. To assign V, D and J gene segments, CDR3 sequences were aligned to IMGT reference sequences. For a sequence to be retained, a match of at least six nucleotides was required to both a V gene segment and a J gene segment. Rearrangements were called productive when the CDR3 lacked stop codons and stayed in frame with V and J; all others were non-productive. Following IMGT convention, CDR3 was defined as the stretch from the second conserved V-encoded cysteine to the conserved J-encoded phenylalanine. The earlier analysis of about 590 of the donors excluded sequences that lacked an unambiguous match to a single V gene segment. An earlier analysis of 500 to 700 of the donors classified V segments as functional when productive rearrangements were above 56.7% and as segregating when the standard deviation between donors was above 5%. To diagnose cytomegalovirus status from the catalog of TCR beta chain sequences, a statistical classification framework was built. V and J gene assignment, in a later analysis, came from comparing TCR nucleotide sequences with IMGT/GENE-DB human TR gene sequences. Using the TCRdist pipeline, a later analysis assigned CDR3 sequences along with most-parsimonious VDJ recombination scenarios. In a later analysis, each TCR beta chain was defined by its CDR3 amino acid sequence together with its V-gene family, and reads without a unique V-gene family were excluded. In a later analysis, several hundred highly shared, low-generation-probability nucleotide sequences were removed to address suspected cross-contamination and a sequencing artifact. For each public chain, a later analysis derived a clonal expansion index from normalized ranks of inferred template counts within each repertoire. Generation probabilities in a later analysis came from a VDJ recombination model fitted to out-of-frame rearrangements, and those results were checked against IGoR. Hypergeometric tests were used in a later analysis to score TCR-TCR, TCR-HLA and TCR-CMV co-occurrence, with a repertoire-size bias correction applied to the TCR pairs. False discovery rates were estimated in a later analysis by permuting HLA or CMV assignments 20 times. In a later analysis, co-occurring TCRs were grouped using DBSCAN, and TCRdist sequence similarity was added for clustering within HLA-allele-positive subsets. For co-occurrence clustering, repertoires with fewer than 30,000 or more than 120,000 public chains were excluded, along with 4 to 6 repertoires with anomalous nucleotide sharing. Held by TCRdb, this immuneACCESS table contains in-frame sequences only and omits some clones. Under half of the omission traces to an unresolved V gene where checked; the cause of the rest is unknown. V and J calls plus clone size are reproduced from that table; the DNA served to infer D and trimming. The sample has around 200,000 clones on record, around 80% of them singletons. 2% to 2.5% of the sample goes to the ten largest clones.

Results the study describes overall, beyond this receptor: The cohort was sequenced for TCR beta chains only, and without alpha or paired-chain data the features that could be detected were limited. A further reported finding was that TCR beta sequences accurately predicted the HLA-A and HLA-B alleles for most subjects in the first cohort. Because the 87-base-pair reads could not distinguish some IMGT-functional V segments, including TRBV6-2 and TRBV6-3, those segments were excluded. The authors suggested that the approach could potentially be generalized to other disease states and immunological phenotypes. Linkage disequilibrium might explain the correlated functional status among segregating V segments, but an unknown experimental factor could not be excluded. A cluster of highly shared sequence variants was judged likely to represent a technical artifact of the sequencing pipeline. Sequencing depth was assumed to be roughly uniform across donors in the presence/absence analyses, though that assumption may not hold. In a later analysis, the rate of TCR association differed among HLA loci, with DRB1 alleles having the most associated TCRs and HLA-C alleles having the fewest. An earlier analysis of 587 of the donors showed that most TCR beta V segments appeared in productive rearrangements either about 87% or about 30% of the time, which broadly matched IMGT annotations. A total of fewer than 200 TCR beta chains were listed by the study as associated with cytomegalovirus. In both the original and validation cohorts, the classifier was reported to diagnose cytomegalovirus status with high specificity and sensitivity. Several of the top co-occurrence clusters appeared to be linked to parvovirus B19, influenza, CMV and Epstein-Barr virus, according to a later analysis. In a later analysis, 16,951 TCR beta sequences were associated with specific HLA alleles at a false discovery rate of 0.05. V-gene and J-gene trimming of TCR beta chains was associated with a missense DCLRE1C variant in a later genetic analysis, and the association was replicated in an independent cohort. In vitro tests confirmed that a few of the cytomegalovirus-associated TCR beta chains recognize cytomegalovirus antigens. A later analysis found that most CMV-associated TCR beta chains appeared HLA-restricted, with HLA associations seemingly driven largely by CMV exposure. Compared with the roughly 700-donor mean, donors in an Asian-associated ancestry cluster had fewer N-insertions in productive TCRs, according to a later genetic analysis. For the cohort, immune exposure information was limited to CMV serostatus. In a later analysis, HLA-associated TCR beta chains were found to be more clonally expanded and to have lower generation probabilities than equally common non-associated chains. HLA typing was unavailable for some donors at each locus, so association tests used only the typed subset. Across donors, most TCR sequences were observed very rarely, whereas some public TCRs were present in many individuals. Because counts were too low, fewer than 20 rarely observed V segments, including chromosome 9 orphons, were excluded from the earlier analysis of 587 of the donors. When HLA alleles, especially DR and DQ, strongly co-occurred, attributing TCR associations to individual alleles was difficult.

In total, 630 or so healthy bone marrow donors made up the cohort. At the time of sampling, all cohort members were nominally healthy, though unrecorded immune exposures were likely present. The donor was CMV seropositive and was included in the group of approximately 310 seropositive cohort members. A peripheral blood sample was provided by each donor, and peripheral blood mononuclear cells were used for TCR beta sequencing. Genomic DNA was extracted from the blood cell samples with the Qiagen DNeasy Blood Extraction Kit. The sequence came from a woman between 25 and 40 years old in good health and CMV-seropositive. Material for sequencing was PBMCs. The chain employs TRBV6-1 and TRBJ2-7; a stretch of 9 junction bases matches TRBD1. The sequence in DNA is TGTGCCAGCAGACCCACGGGACAGGGCTACGAGCAGTACTTC. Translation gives CASRPTGQGYEQYF.